This TCR beta chain was found in a study of cytomegalovirus exposure and HLA in healthy donors. General study points: The study listed approximately 160 cytomegalovirus-associated TCR beta chains. Beyond CMV serostatus, there was no information to go on about immune exposure.

A note on this clone: No antigen is known for it.

Use of 60 Vbeta and 13 Jbeta primers characterized the PCR. Clones were sequenced by immunoSEQ multiplex PCR, and TCRdb holds only the in-frame ones, with some missing. The table includes 150,000 to 200,000 clones, about 80% detected once. The CDR3 runs to 14 residues. Per the germline V gene, CDR1 is SEHNR and CDR2 is FQNEAQ (reference sequence). V dropped 6 bases and J dropped 6; count of bases not matched to a gene: 7. The chain uses TRBV7-9 and TRBJ2-7; 11 bases map to TRBD2. This clonotype was obtained from a young man in good health and CMV-seronegative. Material: PBMCs. The CDR3 protein is CASSFSGRVGEQYF. The CDR3 DNA reads as TGTGCCAGCAGTTTTAGCGGGAGGGTTGGCGAGCAGTACTTC.